A selection of T cell receptor beta chains follows, all from one sample in a study of blood T cell repertoires in COVID-19. Method: immunoSEQ multiplex PCR; TCRdb's copy keeps in-frame clones and lacks some. The table shows around 78,000 clones, with less than 95% occurring only once. Sequencing was carried out using peripheral blood. The receptors were gathered from a woman in her forties or fifties in a cohort sampled during active COVID-19. Both conserved end residues are part of each CDR3. A D gene is named only where the DNA matches it firmly. The size of a clone is reported for some rows only, either as once, few or many, or as a class for expanded clones.

size,V,D,J,DNA,CDR3
-,TRBV6-6,-,TRBJ1-1,TGTGCCAGCAGCCTTACTTCGAACACTGAAGCTTTCTTT,CASSLTSNTEAFF
-,TRBV18,TRBD2,TRBJ2-7,TGTGCCAGCTCACCCTCGGGGGGATTTCGGAACGAGCAGTACTTC,CASSPSGGFRNEQYF
-,TRBV27,-,TRBJ1-1,TGTGCCAGCAGTTTCCACAGCATGAACACTGAAGCTTTCTTT,CASSFHSMNTEAFF
-,TRBV5-4,TRBD1,TRBJ2-4,TGTGCCAGCAGCGGGGGACAGGGCGGTATGCGGAACATTCAGTACTTC,CASSGGQGGMRNIQYF
-,TRBV3-1/TRBV3-2,-,TRBJ2-3,TGTGCCAGCAGCCCATTGGCTACAGATACGCAGTATTTT,CASSPLATDTQYF
-,TRBV27,TRBD2,TRBJ2-1,TGTGCCAGCAGTTTTGAGACTGCCTACGGGAGGGCCTTACCCAACGATGAGCAGTTCTTC,CASSFETAYGRALPNDEQFF
-,TRBV27,-,TRBJ2-3,TGTGCCGGCGGACAGATAAGAACAGATACGCAGTATTTT,CAGGQIRTDTQYF
-,TRBV5-3,TRBD2,TRBJ2-1,TGTGCCAGAAGCTTCCGGCGGGAGGGCCTTAACAATGAGCAGTTCTTC,CARSFRREGLNNEQFF
-,TRBV11-2,-,TRBJ2-2,TGTGCCAGCAGCTTTGGTGGGAGGTGGCCCGGGGAGCTGTTTTTT,CASSFGGRWPGELFF
-,TRBV29-1,TRBD2,TRBJ2-2,TGCAGCGTTCTGTCCAGGGAGGGCACCGGGGAGCTGTTTTTT,CSVLSREGTGELFF
-,TRBV7-2,TRBD2,TRBJ2-7,TGTGCCAGCAGCTTTAGCGGGAGCTCCTACGAGCAGTACTTC,CASSFSGSSYEQYF
once,TRBV28,TRBD1,TRBJ2-1,TGTGCCAGCAGTCTCTCGAGACAGGGTCGAAATGAGCAGTTCTTC,CASSLSRQGRNEQFF
few,TRBV11-1,TRBD2,TRBJ2-1,TGTGCCAGCAGCTTAACAGCGGGAGGCAACAATGAGCAGTTCTTC,CASSLTAGGNNEQFF
-,TRBV7-7,TRBD2,TRBJ2-3,TGTGCTAGCAGTCTTGGACTAGCTTCTAGCACAGATACGCAGTATTTT,CASSLGLASSTDTQYF
-,TRBV6-2/TRBV6-3,-,TRBJ2-6,TGTGCCAGCAGTCTCTCTGGGGCCAACGTCCTGACTTTC,CASSLSGANVLTF
-,TRBV3-1/TRBV3-2,-,TRBJ1-5,TGTGCCAGCAGCCAAGGGGAAGGAGGTCAGCCCCAGCATTTT,CASSQGEGGQPQHF
-,TRBV28,-,TRBJ1-1,TGTGCCAGCAGTTTGTTGGTCGGGGGGCTTCGGAGCACTGAAGCTTTCTTT,CASSLLVGGLRSTEAFF
-,TRBV3-1/TRBV3-2,TRBD1,TRBJ2-6,TGTGCCAGCAGCCAAGGAGGGACAGGGGGGCCCTCTGGGGCCAACGTCCTGACTTTC,CASSQGGTGGPSGANVLTF
-,TRBV18,TRBD1,TRBJ1-2,TGTGCCAGCTCACCGGACGCAGGGGGCCCCGTTAACTATGGCTACACCTTC,CASSPDAGGPVNYGYTF
-,TRBV5-1,-,TRBJ1-5,TGCGCCAGCAGCTCCTCAAACGAGGGTCAGCCCCAGCATTTT,CASSSSNEGQPQHF
few,TRBV10-1,-,TRBJ2-7,TGCGCCAGCAGTGGGGGCCGAGACTACGAGCAGTACTTC,CASSGGRDYEQYF
few,TRBV30,TRBD1,TRBJ1-5,TGTGCCTGGAGTGTAGGGGGCGGCAATCAGCCCCAGCATTTT,CAWSVGGGNQPQHF
-,TRBV27,TRBD2,TRBJ2-3,TGTGCCAGCAGTCCCCTGACAGCGGGAGGGGGAGATACGCAGTATTTT,CASSPLTAGGGDTQYF
-,TRBV19,TRBD1,TRBJ1-1,TGTGCCACCCGGTGGACAGGGGGTACTGAAGCTTTCTTT,CATRWTGGTEAFF
-,TRBV29-1,-,TRBJ1-2,TGCAGCGTTGACGGGGTACAGGGCTACACCTTC,CSVDGVQGYTF
few,TRBV5-1,TRBD1,TRBJ1-5,TGCGCCAGCAGCTTGGGACAGGGGGCTAATCAGCCCCAGCATTTT,CASSLGQGANQPQHF
-,TRBV18,TRBD2,TRBJ2-3,TGTGCCAGCTCACCTGGACTAGCTCCCACAGATACGCAGTATTTT,CASSPGLAPTDTQYF
once,TRBV27,TRBD2,TRBJ2-2,TGTGCCAGCAGTTCCTTAGCGGGGCTGAACACCGGGGAGCTGTTTTTT,CASSSLAGLNTGELFF
-,TRBV4-1,TRBD2,TRBJ2-1,TGCGCCAGCAGCCAAGATTTAGCGGGCCGCTACAATGAGCAGTTCTTC,CASSQDLAGRYNEQFF
-,TRBV19,-,TRBJ2-7,TGTGCCAGTAGCCAAGGAGACTACGAGCAGTACTTC,CASSQGDYEQYF
-,TRBV28,-,TRBJ2-7,TGTGCCAGCAGTTTAGGGCCGATCTACGAGCAGTACTTC,CASSLGPIYEQYF
-,TRBV7-9,-,TRBJ2-5,TGTGCCAGCAGCTTAGTGCAGGGCCGCGAGACCCAGTACTTC,CASSLVQGRETQYF
-,TRBV6-4,TRBD1,TRBJ2-1,TGTGCCAGCAGAAGGGACAGCTCCTACAATGAGCAGTTCTTC,CASRRDSSYNEQFF
few,TRBV2,-,TRBJ2-7,TGTGCCAGCCGCAAGGAACTAACTTACGAGCAGTACTTC,CASRKELTYEQYF
-,TRBV30,TRBD1,TRBJ1-2,TGTGCCTGGCGATCCCGACCCTCGACAGGGGACTATGGCTACACCTTC,CAWRSRPSTGDYGYTF
-,TRBV7-3,-,TRBJ2-5,TGTGCCAGCAGCCCCTCTGCGGGGGCGAGGGAGACCCAGTACTTC,CASSPSAGARETQYF
-,TRBV11-3,-,TRBJ1-5,TGTGCCAGCAGCTTAGTAAGTAGGGGAAGGAGCAATCAGCCCCAGCATTTT,CASSLVSRGRSNQPQHF
-,TRBV28,-,TRBJ2-7,TGTGCCAGCAGAGGAGGGGTGGGCGAGCAGTACTTC,CASRGGVGEQYF
-,TRBV19,TRBD1,TRBJ1-1,TGTGCCAGTAGCTTACAGGGGATTAAAGGGATGAACACTGAAGCTTTCTTT,CASSLQGIKGMNTEAFF
-,TRBV9,TRBD2,TRBJ2-3,TGTGCCAGCAGCGTAGTAGCGGGGAGCACAGATACGCAGTATTTT,CASSVVAGSTDTQYF
-,TRBV5-1,-,TRBJ1-1,TGCGCCAGCACCCTTGATTGGGGCATGAACACTGAAGCTTTCTTT,CASTLDWGMNTEAFF
-,TRBV5-4,TRBD2,TRBJ2-1,TGTGCCAGCAGCTTGGGACTAGCGGGAGGGAACTCCTACAATGAGCAGTTCTTC,CASSLGLAGGNSYNEQFF